The entry below describes one T cell receptor (beta chain). It has no known antigen specificity. The sample holds no much larger clone one base away, and base qualities are not on file. The data belong to a study of T-cell memory formation after mild COVID-19 (dated by TCRdb to 2020 to 2022). Some background on the complete study: Most TCR sequence clusters were specific to one of the two donors. In a couple of donors, T-cell clones that expanded and contracted after mild COVID-19 were followed by sequencing TCRalpha and TCRbeta repertoires longitudinally. Two young, previously healthy adult volunteers made up the cohort, one male and one female.

Paper-wide results and their limitations: Contracting CD4+ clones turned up mainly in the CM and EM memory subsets, whereas EMRA was where CD8+ clones were enriched. Only two mild cases were covered in the study, and larger cohorts including severe cases with pre-infection samples were considered necessary. From day 15 to 85, contracting clones showed balanced CD4/CD8 phenotypes, whereas a second wave of clones that expanded from day 15 to 37 leaned towards CD4+. Some responding clones were detected in pre-infection memory, suggesting pre-existing cross-reactive memory T cells joined the SARS-CoV-2 response. The second-wave clones that peaked on day 37 were not confirmed to be SARS-CoV-2 specific.

Ficoll-Paque density gradient centrifugation was the method used to isolate PBMCs. As encoded in the germline V gene, CDR1 is MGHRA while CDR2 is YSYEKL. Its CDR3 holds 15 amino acids, cysteine through phenylalanine. The CDR3 DNA has 45 bases and is translated from base 1. Ends trimmed: V by 0 bases, J by 6 bases; bases unmatched to a gene: 4. These reads were obtained on an Illumina NovaSeq 6000. TCRalpha and TCRbeta cDNA libraries were constructed by 5'RACE with constant-segment primers, with sample barcodes and unique molecular identifiers being introduced. RNA was extracted from every sample with Trizol reagent. Libraries were amplified in two PCR steps, with a second sample barcode and Illumina TruSeq adapters added in the second step. The libraries were sequenced on an Illumina NovaSeq using 2 x 150 bp paired-end reads. The study's processing was this. With migec v1.2.7, reads were demultiplexed and then collapsed into UMI-guided consensus sequences. With mixcr v2.1.11, UMI consensuses were aligned to TRA and TRB V and J templates and assembled into clonotypes. A clonotype was counted as expanded or contracted only when both edgeR and NoisET called the clonotype significant, with the noise models trained on biological replicates. edgeR calls used a false discovery rate-adjusted p below 0.01 and a log2 fold-change threshold of 1. As an exploratory analysis of dynamics, max-normalized trajectories of the 1000 most abundant clonotypes were examined with PCA combined with hierarchical clustering. The CD4 or CD8 phenotype of responding clones was assigned using the separately sequenced CD4+ and CD8+ repertoires. Using fastp trimming at Q25 and MiXCR clonotype assembly, TCRdb reanalyzed the public sequencing data and kept in-frame beta chains. Each entry merges the rows of one CDR3 protein and shows their most common DNA and genes. It is TCRdb's table, rather than the study itself, that gives the V and J calls and clone size. The sample table shows roughly 340,000 distinct CDR3 sequences, and roughly 15% are seen once. Around 24% of the sample lies in the top ten.

The clonotype originates from a man aged 18 to 35 who had mild COVID-19 (a few samples of this study predate the infection). The sample titles of this study are shuffled in the database, so cell type and time point are left out; the donor was told from shared clones. The sequence joins TRBV4-1 to TRBJ1-1; 10 bases in between match TRBD1. Sequencing was done on a sample of PBMCs or a T cell subset sorted from them (not recorded which). The base sequence is TGCGCCAGCAGCCAAGATCCGACAGGGGGCCCTGAAGCTTTCTTT. The translation is CASSQDPTGGPEAFF.